The rows below give T cell receptor beta chains drawn from one sample of a study of cytomegalovirus exposure and HLA in healthy donors. Method: immunoSEQ multiplex PCR; TCRdb's copy keeps in-frame clones and lacks some. The sample holds 110,000 to 150,000 clones, roughly 83% seen once. Sequenced input: PBMCs. All receptors derive from a female donor in good health and CMV-seronegative. Both conserved end residues are part of each CDR3. The D gene is left open where the match is weak. Clone size is shown for a subset of rows, as once, few, many or a class of expanded clone.

NA | NA | TRBJ1-1 | TRBV28 | TGTGCCAGCAGTCTACTCTCGTACGGAGCTGAAGCTTTCTTT | CASSLLSYGAEAFF
NA | NA | TRBJ2-1 | TRBV7-9 | TGTGCCAGCAGCTTCTCTAATGAGCAGTTCTTC | CASSFSNEQFF
TRBD1 | NA | TRBJ1-1 | TRBV29-1 | TGCAGCGTTCAGACAGGGGGGAACACTGAAGCTTTCTTT | CSVQTGGNTEAFF
TRBD1 | NA | TRBJ2-5 | TRBV9 | TGTGCCAGCAGCGTAGAGGGACAGCCTTCATCCCAGTACTTC | CASSVEGQPSSQYF
TRBD1 | NA | TRBJ2-3 | TRBV29-1 | TGCAGCGTACTCCGGGACAGGGGTAGGGATACGCAGTATTTT | CSVLRDRGRDTQYF
TRBD1 | once | TRBJ1-2 | TRBV7-2 | TGTGCCAGCAGCCCGGCCGGGACAGGGAGAGCCTACACCTTC | CASSPAGTGRAYTF
TRBD1 | NA | TRBJ1-1 | TRBV18 | TGTGCCAGCAGACAGGGTGGGAACACTGAAGCTTTCTTT | CASRQGGNTEAFF
NA | NA | TRBJ1-1 | TRBV10-1 | TGCGCCAGCAGCAACACTGGGGGCCAAAACACTGAAGCTTTCTTT | CASSNTGGQNTEAFF
TRBD2 | NA | TRBJ2-1 | TRBV5-6 | TGTGCCAGCAGCTTCCTAGCGGGAAAGTCCTACAATGAGCAGTTCTTC | CASSFLAGKSYNEQFF
NA | NA | TRBJ2-7 | TRBV29-1 | TGCAGCGCACGAGGGCCCACCTACGAGCAGTACTTC | CSARGPTYEQYF
TRBD1 | NA | TRBJ1-2 | TRBV4-3 | TGCGCCAGCAGCCAAGCCATCCGGACAGGAGGCTACACCTTC | CASSQAIRTGGYTF
TRBD2 | few | TRBJ2-3 | TRBV10-2 | TGCGCCAGCATGGGCGGGGGGGACCTGCCAGATACGCAGTATTTT | CASMGGGDLPDTQYF
TRBD1 | NA | TRBJ1-5 | TRBV6-1 | TGTGCCAGCAGTGAAGAGGACAGGGGTTTGCCCCAGCATTTT | CASSEEDRGLPQHF
TRBD2 | once | TRBJ2-1 | TRBV19 | TGTGCCAGTAGTATAGACTTAGCGGGAGCATCCTACAATGAGCAGTTCTTC | CASSIDLAGASYNEQFF
TRBD1 | NA | TRBJ1-5 | TRBV27 | TGTGCCAGCAGTTTAGGACAGGGCAATCAGCCCCAGCATTTT | CASSLGQGNQPQHF
NA | NA | TRBJ2-1 | TRBV5-1 | TGCGCCAGCAGCTCTCGCGGCACCTACAATGAGCAGTTCTTC | CASSSRGTYNEQFF
TRBD1 | few | TRBJ1-1 | TRBV14 | TGTGCCAGCAGCCAAACAGGGGCCTCCCGGGGGCGAACTGAAGCTTTCTTT | CASSQTGASRGRTEAFF
NA | few | TRBJ1-1 | TRBV29-1 | TGCAGCGTTGAAGTGATAGCAAACACTGAAGCTTTCTTT | CSVEVIANTEAFF
NA | once | TRBJ1-1 | TRBV30 | TGTGCCTGGAGTGTGGCAGGGATTAACACTGAAGCTTTCTTT | CAWSVAGINTEAFF
NA | NA | TRBJ2-7 | TRBV19 | TGTGCCAGTAGTATGGAGCGGAGCTCCTACGAGCAGTACTTC | CASSMERSSYEQYF
TRBD2 | NA | TRBJ2-2 | TRBV27 | TGTGCCAGCAGTCTCAGCGGGGGGGCCCCCGGGGAGCTGTTTTTT | CASSLSGGAPGELFF
TRBD2 | NA | TRBJ2-2 | TRBV27 | TGTGCCAGCAGTTTATTTAGCGGGACAAACACCGGGGAGCTGTTTTTT | CASSLFSGTNTGELFF
NA | NA | TRBJ2-2 | TRBV7-8 | TGTGCCAGCAGCTTATGGGCCAGGGGTGACACCGGGGAGCTGTTTTTT | CASSLWARGDTGELFF
NA | once | TRBJ2-7 | TRBV5-1 | TGCGCCAGCAGCTCCCCCGACGGGGTCATCTCCTACGAGCAGTACTTC | CASSSPDGVISYEQYF
TRBD2 | once | TRBJ2-5 | TRBV4-1 | TGCGCCAGCAGCCAGGTCCGAGCGGGGGTGAAAGAGACCCAGTACTTC | CASSQVRAGVKETQYF
NA | once | TRBJ1-2 | TRBV11-3 | TGTGCCAGCAGCTCAGGCCAGCGGGGCTACACCTTC | CASSSGQRGYTF
NA | NA | TRBJ2-7 | TRBV7-9 | TGTGCCAGCAGCTGGGACGGACAGAGCCGTCTCTACGAGCAGTACTTC | CASSWDGQSRLYEQYF
NA | NA | TRBJ1-1 | TRBV30 | TGTGCCTGGTTACATCTGAACACTGAAGCTTTCTTT | CAWLHLNTEAFF
TRBD1 | NA | TRBJ1-2 | TRBV28 | TGTGCCAGCAGGACCGGGACAGGGTATCCCTATGGCTACACCTTC | CASRTGTGYPYGYTF
NA | NA | TRBJ1-1 | TRBV29-1 | TGCAGCGTTGGTGCCTATCTTACTGAAGCTTTCTTT | CSVGAYLTEAFF
NA | NA | TRBJ2-3 | TRBV4-1 | TGCGCCAGCAAAATGGGACTTAGCACAGATACGCAGTATTTT | CASKMGLSTDTQYF
NA | many | TRBJ1-2 | TRBV28 | TGTGCCAGCAGTTTAGAACGAGTCCTTAACTATGGCTACACCTTC | CASSLERVLNYGYTF
TRBD1 | many | TRBJ2-1 | TRBV4-1 | TGCGCCAGCAGCCAGGCTCCAGGGGGCGGGGAGCAGTTCTTC | CASSQAPGGGEQFF
NA | NA | TRBJ2-7 | TRBV11-2 | TGTGCCAGCAGCTTGAAGGGGGGGTACGAGCAGTACTTC | CASSLKGGYEQYF
NA | NA | TRBJ2-5 | TRBV2 | TGTGCCAGCAGTGAAGCAGGGAGGGAGACCCAGTACTTC | CASSEAGRETQYF
TRBD2 | once | TRBJ2-7 | TRBV7-9 | TGTGCCAGCAGCGACCCCGCGGGACTAGCGGGAGACCCCTACGAGCAGTACTTC | CASSDPAGLAGDPYEQYF
TRBD1 | few | TRBJ1-5 | TRBV9 | TGTGCCAGCAGCCCTGGGACAGGGGCGAGCAATCAGCCCCAGCATTTT | CASSPGTGASNQPQHF
TRBD1 | NA | TRBJ2-7 | TRBV5-1 | TGCGCCAGCTGGGGGGACAGGGGGAGCTACGAGCAGTACTTC | CASWGDRGSYEQYF
TRBD2 | NA | TRBJ2-5 | TRBV19 | TGTGCCAGTAGTATATACGCGGAGCGGGGCCCAGAAGAGACCCAGTACTTC | CASSIYAERGPEETQYF
TRBD1 | NA | TRBJ1-4 | TRBV6-6 | TGTGCCAGCAGTCCCCGGGGGACAGGGGGTGAAAAACTGTTTTTT | CASSPRGTGGEKLFF
NA | NA | TRBJ1-4 | TRBV2 | TGTGCCAGCAGATGGACAGCGATTAATGAAAAACTGTTTTTT | CASRWTAINEKLFF
NA | NA | TRBJ2-1 | TRBV9 | TGTGCCAGCAGCGTGGGGGCAAAGAATGAGCAGTTCTTC | CASSVGAKNEQFF
TRBD2 | NA | TRBJ2-7 | TRBV27 | TGTGCCAGCAGTTTATGGACTAGCGGCTACGAGCAGTACTTC | CASSLWTSGYEQYF
NA | NA | TRBJ1-2 | TRBV9 | TGTGCCAGCAGCGGGAGTTATGGCTACACCTTC | CASSGSYGYTF
NA | NA | TRBJ2-2 | TRBV28 | TGTGCCAGCAGTCTCGCAGGGGCGAACACCGGGGAGCTGTTTTTT | CASSLAGANTGELFF
NA | NA | TRBJ1-2 | TRBV28 | TGTGCCAGCAGTTCTTCCCCCCTCAACTATGGCTACACCTTC | CASSSSPLNYGYTF
TRBD2 | NA | TRBJ2-2 | TRBV7-2 | TGTGCCAGCAGTCTCGGGGGGGCGAACACCGGGGAGCTGTTTTTT | CASSLGGANTGELFF
NA | NA | TRBJ2-5 | TRBV7-2 | TGTGCCAGCAGCTTTGGGGGGGGCCCTCAAGAGACCCAGTACTTC | CASSFGGGPQETQYF
NA | NA | TRBJ2-1 | TRBV6-5 | TGTGCCAGCAGTTACGGGGGGAGTGTCGTCTACAATGAGCAGTTCTTC | CASSYGGSVVYNEQFF